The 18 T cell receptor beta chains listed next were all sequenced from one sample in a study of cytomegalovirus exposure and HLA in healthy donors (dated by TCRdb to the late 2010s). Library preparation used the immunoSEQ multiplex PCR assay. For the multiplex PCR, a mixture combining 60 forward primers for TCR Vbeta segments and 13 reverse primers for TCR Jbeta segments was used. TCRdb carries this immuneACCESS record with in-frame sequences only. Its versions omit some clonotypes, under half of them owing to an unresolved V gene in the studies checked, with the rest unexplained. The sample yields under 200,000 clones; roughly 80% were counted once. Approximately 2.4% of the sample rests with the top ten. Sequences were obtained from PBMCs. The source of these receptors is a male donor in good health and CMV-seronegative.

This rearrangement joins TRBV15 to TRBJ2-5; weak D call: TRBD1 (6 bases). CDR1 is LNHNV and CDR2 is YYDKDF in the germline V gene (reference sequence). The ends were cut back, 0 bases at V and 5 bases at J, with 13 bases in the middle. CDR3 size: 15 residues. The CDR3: CATSRDPSGVETQYF. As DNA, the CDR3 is TGTGCCACCAGCAGAGATCCCTCAGGGGTCGAGACCCAGTACTTC.

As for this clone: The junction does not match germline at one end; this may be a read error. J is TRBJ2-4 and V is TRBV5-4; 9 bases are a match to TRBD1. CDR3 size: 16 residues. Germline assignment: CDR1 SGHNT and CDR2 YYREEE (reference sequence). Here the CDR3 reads CASSLNRGLAKNIQCF. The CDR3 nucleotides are TGTGCCAGCAGCTTGAACAGGGGGCTAGCCAAAAACATTCAGTGCTTC.

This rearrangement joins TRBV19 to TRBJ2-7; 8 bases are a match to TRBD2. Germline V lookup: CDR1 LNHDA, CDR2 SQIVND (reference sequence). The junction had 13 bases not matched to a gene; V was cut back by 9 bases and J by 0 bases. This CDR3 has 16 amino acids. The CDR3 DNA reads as TGTGCCAGCTCGCTGAGGTCCGGGACTAGCTCCTACGAGCAGTACTTC. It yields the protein CASSLRSGTSSYEQYF.

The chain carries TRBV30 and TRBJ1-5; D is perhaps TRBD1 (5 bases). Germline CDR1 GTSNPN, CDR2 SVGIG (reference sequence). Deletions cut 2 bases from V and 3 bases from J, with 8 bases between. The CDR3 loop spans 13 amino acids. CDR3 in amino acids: CAWSIGVNQPQHF. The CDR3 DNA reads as TGTGCCTGGAGTATAGGGGTCAATCAGCCCCAGCATTTT.

CDR3 sequence reads: CASSSGGEETQYF. CDR3 coding DNA: TGCGCCAGCAGCTCAGGGGGCGAGGAGACCCAGTACTTC. The chain joins TRBV5-1 to TRBJ2-5, with TRBD1 identical over 8 bases. This CDR3 is built from 13 residues. V was clipped by 3 bases and J by 5 bases; unmatched bases: 3. Looked up from germline, CDR1 is SGHRS and CDR2 is YFSETQ.

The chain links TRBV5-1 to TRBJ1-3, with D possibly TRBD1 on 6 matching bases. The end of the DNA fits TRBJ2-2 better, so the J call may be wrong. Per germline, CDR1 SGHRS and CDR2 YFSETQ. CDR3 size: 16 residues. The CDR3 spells CASKPVEGEYTGELFF. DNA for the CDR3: TGCGCCAGCAAACCCGTTGAGGGGGAGTATACCGGGGAGCTGTTTTTT.

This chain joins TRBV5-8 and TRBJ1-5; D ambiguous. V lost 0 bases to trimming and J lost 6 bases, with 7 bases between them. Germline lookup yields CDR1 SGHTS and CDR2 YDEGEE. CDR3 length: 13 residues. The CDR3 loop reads CASSLGEGQPQHF. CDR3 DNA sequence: TGTGCCAGCAGCTTGGGGGAGGGTCAGCCCCAGCATTTT.

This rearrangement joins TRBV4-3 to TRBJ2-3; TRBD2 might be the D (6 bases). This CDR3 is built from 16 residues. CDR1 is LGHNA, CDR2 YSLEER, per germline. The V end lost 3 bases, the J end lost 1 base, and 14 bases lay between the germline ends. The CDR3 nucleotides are TGCGCCAGCAGCCACCTACTAGCCCTGGGCACAGATACGCAGTATTTT. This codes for CASSHLLALGTDTQYF.

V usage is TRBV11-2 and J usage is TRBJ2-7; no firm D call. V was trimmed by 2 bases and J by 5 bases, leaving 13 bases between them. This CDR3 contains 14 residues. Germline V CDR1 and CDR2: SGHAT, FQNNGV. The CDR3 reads CASSLSPSRDEQYF. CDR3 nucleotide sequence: TGTGCCAGCAGCTTAAGCCCCTCGAGAGACGAGCAGTACTTC.

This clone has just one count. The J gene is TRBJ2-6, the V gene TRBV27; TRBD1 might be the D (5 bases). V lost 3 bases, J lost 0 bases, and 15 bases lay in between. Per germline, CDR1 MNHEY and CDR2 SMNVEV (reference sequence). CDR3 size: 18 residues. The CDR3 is CASSFKGIQSSGANVLTF. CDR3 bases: TGTGCCAGCAGTTTTAAGGGGATACAATCCTCTGGGGCCAACGTCCTGACTTTC.

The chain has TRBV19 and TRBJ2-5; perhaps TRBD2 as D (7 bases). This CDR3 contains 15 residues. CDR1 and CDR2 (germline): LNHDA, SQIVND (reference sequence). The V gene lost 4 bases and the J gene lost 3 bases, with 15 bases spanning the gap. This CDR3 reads CASSTLWGGKETQYF. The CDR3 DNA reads TGTGCCAGTAGTACCCTTTGGGGGGGCAAAGAGACCCAGTACTTC.

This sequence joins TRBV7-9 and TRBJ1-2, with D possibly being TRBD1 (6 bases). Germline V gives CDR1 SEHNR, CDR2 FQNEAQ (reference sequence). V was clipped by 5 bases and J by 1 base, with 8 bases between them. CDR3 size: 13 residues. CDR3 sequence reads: CASSPQGNYGYTF. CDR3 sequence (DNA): TGTGCCAGCAGCCCACAGGGTAACTATGGCTACACCTTC.

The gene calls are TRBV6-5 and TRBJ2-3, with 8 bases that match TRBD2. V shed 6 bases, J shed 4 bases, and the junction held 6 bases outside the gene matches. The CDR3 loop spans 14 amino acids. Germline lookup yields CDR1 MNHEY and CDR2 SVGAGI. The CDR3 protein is CASRWSGGPDTQYF. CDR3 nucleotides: TGTGCCAGCAGATGGAGCGGGGGTCCAGATACGCAGTATTTT.

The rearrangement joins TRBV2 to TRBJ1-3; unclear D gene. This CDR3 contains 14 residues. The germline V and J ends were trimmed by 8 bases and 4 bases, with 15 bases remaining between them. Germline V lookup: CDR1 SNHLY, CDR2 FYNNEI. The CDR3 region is CASVREIGGNTIYF. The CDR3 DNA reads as TGTGCCAGCGTGAGGGAGATAGGGGGAAACACCATATATTTT.

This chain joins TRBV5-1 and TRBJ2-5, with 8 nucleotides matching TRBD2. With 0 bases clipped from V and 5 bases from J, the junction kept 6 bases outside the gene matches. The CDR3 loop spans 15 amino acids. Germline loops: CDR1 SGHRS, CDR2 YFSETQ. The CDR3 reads CASSLAGGFQETQYF. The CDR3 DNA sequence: TGCGCCAGCAGCTTGGCGGGGGGGTTCCAGGAGACCCAGTACTTC.

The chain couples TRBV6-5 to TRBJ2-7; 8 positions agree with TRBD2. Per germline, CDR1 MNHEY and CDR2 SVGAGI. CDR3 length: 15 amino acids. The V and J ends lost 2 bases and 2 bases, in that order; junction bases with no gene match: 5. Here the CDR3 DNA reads TGTGCCAGCAGTTACAGGCGGGGGGCGGCCTACGAGCAGTACTTC. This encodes CASSYRRGAAYEQYF.

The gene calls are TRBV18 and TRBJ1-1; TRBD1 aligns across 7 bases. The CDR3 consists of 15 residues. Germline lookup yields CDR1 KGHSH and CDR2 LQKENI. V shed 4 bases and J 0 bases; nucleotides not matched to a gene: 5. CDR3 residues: CASSQNRGLNTEAFF. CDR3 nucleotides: TGTGCCAGCTCACAAAACAGGGGACTGAACACTGAAGCTTTCTTT.

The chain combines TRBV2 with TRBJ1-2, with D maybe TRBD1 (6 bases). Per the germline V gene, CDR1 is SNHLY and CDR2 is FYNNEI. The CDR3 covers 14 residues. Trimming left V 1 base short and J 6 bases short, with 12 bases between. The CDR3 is CASSEGPQGHGYTF. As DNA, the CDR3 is TGTGCCAGCAGTGAAGGGCCACAGGGTCATGGCTACACCTTC. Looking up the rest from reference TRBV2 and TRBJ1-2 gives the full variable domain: EPEVTQTPSHQVTQMGQEVILRCVPISNHLYFYWYRQILGQKVEFLVSFYNNEISEKSEIFDDQFSVERPDGSNFTLKIRSTKLEDSAMYFCASSEGPQGHGYTFGSGTRLTVV.